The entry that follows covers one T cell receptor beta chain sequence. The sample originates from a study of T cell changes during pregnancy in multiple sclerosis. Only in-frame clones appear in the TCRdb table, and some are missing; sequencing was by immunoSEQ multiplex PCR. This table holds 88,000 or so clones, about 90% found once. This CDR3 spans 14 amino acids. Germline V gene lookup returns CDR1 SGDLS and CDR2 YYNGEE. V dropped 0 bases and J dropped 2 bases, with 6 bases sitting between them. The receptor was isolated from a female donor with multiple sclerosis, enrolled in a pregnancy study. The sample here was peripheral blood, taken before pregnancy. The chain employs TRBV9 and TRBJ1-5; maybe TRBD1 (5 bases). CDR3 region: CASSVGGGNQPQHF. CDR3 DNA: TGTGCCAGCAGCGTAGGGGGGGGCAATCAGCCCCAGCATTTT.